These 32 T cell receptor beta chains were all obtained from the same sample, sequenced in a study of PD-L1 blockade in urothelial cancer. Described time point: peripheral blood 6 weeks after treatment start. Sequenced by immunoSEQ multiplex PCR; TCRdb stores in-frame clones only, minus some. The profile covers 75,000 to 100,000 clones, with less than 85% appearing a single time and 8.4% taken by the ten largest. This specimen was PBMCs, taken around atezolizumab (anti-PD-L1) treatment. These receptor sequences come from a man in his sixties or seventies with urothelial cancer.

This clone was recorded once. The chain joins TRBV7-7 to TRBJ2-2; 7 positions agree with TRBD1. CDR3 length equals 13 residues. V dropped 5 bases and J dropped 8; count of bases not matched to a gene: 5. Germline V lookup: CDR1 SSHAT, CDR2 FNYEAQ (reference sequence). CDR3 DNA: TGTGCCAGCAGCCCAGACAGGGCTGGGGAGCTGTTTTTT. Encoded protein: CASSPDRAGELFF.

This sequence joins TRBV2 and TRBJ2-4; TRBD1 might be the D (6 bases). V dropped 6 bases and J dropped 0 bases, with 12 bases sitting between them. CDR1 and CDR2 from the germline V gene are SNHLY and FYNNEI. CDR3 length: 15 amino acids. DNA of the CDR3: TGTGCCAGCAGGTTAGAACAGGGAGCCAAAAACATTCAGTACTTC. Encoded protein: CASRLEQGAKNIQYF.

The chain recombines TRBV25-1 with TRBJ1-4, with TRBD1 as a possible D gene (5 bases). The germline gives CDR1 MGHDK, CDR2 SYGVNS. V was shortened by 2 bases and J by 8 bases, with 18 bases between the two germline ends. The CDR3 totals 16 residues. DNA of the CDR3: TGTGCCAGCAGTGAACGGTTGAGAAATAAGGGGGAAAAACTGTTTTTT. Protein: CASSERLRNKGEKLFF.

The chain joins TRBV21-1 to TRBJ2-1; TRBD1 reflects the table's D call only, with no check against the DNA. TRBV21-1 is noted as a pseudogene. This CDR3 is 16 amino acids long. DNA for the CDR3: TGTGCCAGCAGCAAAGGACCAGGGGGCTCCTACAATGAGCAGTTCTTC. Translating it yields CASSKGPGGSYNEQFF.

J is TRBJ1-6 and V is TRBV2; D remains unclear. The germline V gene has CDR1 SNHLY and CDR2 FYNNEI. This CDR3 has 16 amino acids. V lost 2 bases and J lost 0, with 8 bases in between. CDR3 sequence: CASSERRSSYNSPLHF. The CDR3 nucleotides read TGTGCCAGCAGTGAAAGGAGAAGCTCCTATAATTCACCCCTCCACTTT. Combining the CDR3 with reference TRBV2 and TRBJ1-6 gives the whole variable domain EPEVTQTPSHQVTQMGQEVILRCVPISNHLYFYWYRQILGQKVEFLVSFYNNEISEKSEIFDDQFSVERPDGSNFTLKIRSTKLEDSAMYFCASSERRSSYNSPLHFGNGTRLTVT.

The CDR3 sequence: CASSVGGDINEKLFF. The CDR3 coding sequence is TGTGCCAGCAGCGTGGGGGGGGACATTAATGAAAAACTGTTTTTT. The chain employs TRBV9 and TRBJ1-4, with a possible D match to TRBD1 (6 bases). This CDR3 has 15 amino acids. V lost 2 bases and J lost 4, with 12 bases in between. The germline gives CDR1 SGDLS, CDR2 YYNGEE.

This sequence joins TRBV7-6 and TRBJ2-5; D not resolved. The V end lost 1 base, the J end lost 1 base, and 7 bases lay between the germline ends. This CDR3 is 14 amino acids long. Germline V gene sequence: CDR1 SGHVS, CDR2 FNYEAQ. The CDR3 nucleotides are TGTGCCAGCAGCTTAGGATCCAGCCAAGAGACCCAGTACTTC. It yields the protein CASSLGSSQETQYF.

The chain links TRBV30 to TRBJ2-1; 10 bases are shared with TRBD1. The CDR3 is made up of 11 amino acids. J gave up 8 bases and V 8 bases, and 3 bases lay outside the gene matches. Germline V gene sequence: CDR1 GTSNPN, CDR2 SVGIG (reference sequence). The CDR3 spells CAAGTGDEQFF. DNA for the CDR3: TGTGCCGCAGGGACAGGGGATGAGCAGTTCTTC.

On this clone itself: In the same sample, other DNA sequences code for this CDR3. The V call is TRBV18, the J call TRBJ1-4, with 7 nucleotides matching TRBD1. The CDR3 runs to 14 residues. Germline-derived CDR1 and CDR2 are KGHSH and LQKENI. Trimming removed 3 bases from V and 2 bases from J; junction bases left unmatched: 0. The CDR3 here is CASSPTGTNEKLFF. CDR3 DNA sequence: TGTGCCAGCTCACCGACAGGGACTAATGAAAAACTGTTTTTT.

This CDR3 is CASSLGEGRIAEAFF. The CDR3 nucleotides read TGTGCCAGCAGCTTGGGGGAGGGGAGGATCGCTGAAGCTTTCTTT. J is TRBJ1-1 and V is TRBV5-4, with D perhaps TRBD1 (5 bases). The CDR3 covers 15 residues. The V end lost 0 bases, the J end lost 6 bases, and 15 bases lay between the germline ends. Germline V lookup: CDR1 SGHNT, CDR2 YYREEE (reference sequence).

This chain joins TRBV5-4 and TRBJ2-5; TRBD2 matches at 8 bases. This CDR3 has 16 residues. V gave up 4 bases and J gave up 0 bases; unmatched junction bases: 8. Germline CDR1 is SGHNT and CDR2 is YYREEE (reference sequence). CDR3 in amino acids: CASSRFGGEDQETQYF. The CDR3, as DNA: TGTGCCAGCAGCCGTTTCGGGGGGGAGGACCAAGAGACCCAGTACTTC.

About this clone itself: This CDR3 is also generated by other DNA sequences in the sample. V gene TRBV5-1 combines with J gene TRBJ1-6; 7 positions match TRBD1. Trimming removed 0 bases from V and 10 bases from J; junction bases left unmatched: 4. In germline, CDR1 is SGHRS, CDR2 YFSETQ. The CDR3 sequence is 14 residues long. The CDR3 here is CASSLGQGNSPLHF. The DNA of the CDR3 is TGCGCCAGCAGCTTGGGACAGGGAAACTCACCCCTCCACTTT.

The chain carries TRBV7-2 and TRBJ2-2, with 10 bases identical to TRBD1. This CDR3 has 15 residues. The junction had 5 bases not matched to a gene; V was cut back by 5 bases and J by 5 bases. Germline lookup yields CDR1 SGHTA and CDR2 FQGNSA. CDR3 in amino acids: CASSPGQGGTGELFF. The CDR3 bases are TGTGCCAGCAGCCCCGGACAGGGGGGGACCGGGGAGCTGTTTTTT.

This rearrangement joins TRBV7-8 to TRBJ1-1; D not certain. CDR1 and CDR2 (germline): SGHVS, FQNEAQ. This CDR3 has 14 residues. The V end was cut by 5 bases, the J end by 5 bases, with 15 bases between. CDR3 DNA: TGTGCCAGCAGCACTGGGAGAGGTGGGACTGAAGCTTTCTTT. As protein: CASSTGRGGTEAFF.

The genes are TRBV7-6 and TRBJ1-1; D uncertain. Germline lookup yields CDR1 SGHVS and CDR2 FNYEAQ. Trimming pared 2 bases from V and 0 bases from J, leaving 4 bases between. The CDR3 has 13 residues. Here the CDR3 DNA reads TGTGCCAGCAGCTTATCTGTGAACACTGAAGCTTTCTTT. It specifies CASSLSVNTEAFF.

The chain has TRBV27 and TRBJ1-1, with a tentative D call TRBD1 (6 bases). Germline CDR1 is MNHEY and CDR2 is SMNVEV (reference sequence). The CDR3 covers 16 residues. V was clipped by 0 bases and J by 0 bases, with 11 bases between them. The CDR3 sequence is CASSLSRGGVNTEAFF. CDR3 sequence (DNA): TGTGCCAGCAGTTTATCAAGGGGGGGCGTGAACACTGAAGCTTTCTTT.

V gene TRBV5-8 combines with J gene TRBJ1-1; 10 nucleotides align to TRBD1. The CDR3 consists of 14 residues. Germline CDR1 and CDR2: SGHTS and YDEGEE. V dropped 0 bases and J dropped 4; count of bases not matched to a gene: 0. The CDR3 sequence is CASSLGQGATEAFF. In DNA, the CDR3 is TGTGCCAGCAGCTTGGGACAGGGGGCCACTGAAGCTTTCTTT.

Here the CDR3 DNA reads TGTGCCAGCAGTCCTGGGACAGGGATCTATGGCTACACCTTC. Its protein product is CASSPGTGIYGYTF. The V gene is TRBV6-5, the J gene TRBJ1-2; 9 bases agree with TRBD1. CDR3 length: 14 amino acids. Trimming removed 5 bases from V and 4 bases from J; junction bases left unmatched: 5. Germline assignment: CDR1 MNHEY and CDR2 SVGAGI.

The chain uses TRBV7-9 and TRBJ1-2; TRBD1 matches at 7 bases. CDR1 is SEHNR, CDR2 FQNEAQ, per germline (reference sequence). CDR3 length: 13 residues. The trim removed 2 bases at V and 8 bases at J, leaving 5 bases unmatched. The CDR3 protein is CASSLKDRPGYTF. The CDR3 bases are TGTGCCAGCAGCTTAAAGGACAGGCCAGGCTACACCTTC.

J is TRBJ2-2 and V is TRBV5-1; the D gene is possibly TRBD1 (5 bases). Trimming took off 4 bases at V and 4 bases at J, with 17 bases between the two ends. The CDR3 extends over 16 amino acids. Per the germline V gene, CDR1 is SGHRS and CDR2 is YFSETQ. In DNA, the CDR3 is TGCGCCAGCAGCCCGCGTCAAGGGGTTGGCACCGGGGAGCTGTTTTTT. Amino acid sequence: CASSPRQGVGTGELFF. Full variable domain (missing parts from reference TRBV5-1 and TRBJ2-2): KAGVTQTPRYLIKTRGQQVTLSCSPISGHRSVSWYQQTPGQGLQFLFEYFSETQRNKGNFPGRFSGRQFSNSRSEMNVSTLELGDSALYLCASSPRQGVGTGELFFGEGSRLTVL.

The rearrangement links TRBV5-4 to TRBJ2-1, with 8 positions matching TRBD2. CDR3 length: 15 residues. Looked up from germline, CDR1 is SGHNT and CDR2 is YYREEE (reference sequence). With 3 bases clipped from V and 9 bases from J, the junction kept 11 bases outside the gene matches. CDR3 protein: CASSSTGGPAGEQFF. The DNA for the CDR3 is TGTGCCAGCAGCTCAACGGGGGGGCCTGCGGGTGAGCAGTTCTTC.

The genes are TRBV2 and TRBJ2-3, with a weak D call TRBD2 (6 bases). Trimming took 3 bases from V and 2 from J, leaving 12 bases between them. The germline V gene encodes CDR1 SNHLY and CDR2 FYNNEI. This CDR3 has 15 amino acids. The chain's CDR3 is CASSDLAGFTDTQYF. Here the CDR3 DNA reads TGTGCCAGCAGTGACCTGGCGGGGTTCACAGATACGCAGTATTTT.

This chain connects TRBV6-1 to TRBJ2-7; no clear D gene. CDR1 MNHNS and CDR2 SASEGT come from the germline V gene. Trimming removed 1 base from V and 0 bases from J, with 10 bases in between. CDR3 length: 15 residues. CDR3 amino acids: CASSEVPGISYEQYF. Here the CDR3 DNA reads TGTGCCAGCAGTGAAGTACCAGGAATCTCCTACGAGCAGTACTTC.

The genes are TRBV19 and TRBJ1-5; the D is unclear. Trimming removed 6 bases at V and 7 bases at J, with 13 bases between. There are 13 residues in the CDR3. From germline, CDR1 is LNHDA and CDR2 SQIVND (reference sequence). This CDR3 reads CASRGVAGQPQHF. CDR3 in DNA: TGTGCCAGTAGGGGCGTAGCGGGGCAGCCCCAGCATTTT.

CDR3 amino acids: CASSQDSAGYGYTF. The CDR3 DNA follows: TGCGCCAGCAGCCAAGATTCCGCAGGCTATGGCTACACCTTC. V is TRBV4-3 and J is TRBJ1-2; D ambiguous. CDR3 size: 14 residues. Looked up from germline, CDR1 is LGHNA and CDR2 is YSLEER. V was pared by 0 bases and J by 4 bases, with 9 bases between.

The chain uses TRBV30 and TRBJ2-1, with D perhaps TRBD2 (6 bases). In germline, CDR1 is GTSNPN, CDR2 SVGIG (reference sequence). V gave up 8 bases and J gave up 0 bases, with 11 bases separating them. The CDR3 loop spans 13 amino acids. CDR3 region: CAHGGSSYNEQFF. CDR3 bases: TGTGCCCACGGAGGGAGCTCCTACAATGAGCAGTTCTTC.

The chain employs TRBV10-3 and TRBJ1-2; 10 nucleotides match TRBD1. V lost 0 bases and J lost 6; bases outside the gene matches: 4. The CDR3 length is 15 residues. The V gene's germline CDR1 is ENHRY and CDR2 SYGVKD. The CDR3: CAISESMTGGNGYTF. CDR3 coding DNA: TGTGCCATCAGTGAGTCGATGACAGGGGGCAATGGCTACACCTTC.

This clone has more than one count but fewer than ten. The chain recombines TRBV5-4 with TRBJ1-6; D is undetermined. Germline loops: CDR1 SGHNT, CDR2 YYREEE (reference sequence). V was cut by 3 bases and J by 10 bases, with 17 bases left in between. CDR3 size: 15 residues. CDR3 in DNA: TGTGCCAGCAGCTCCAGTGTGCTCTCGGGATCACCCCTCCACTTT. Protein: CASSSSVLSGSPLHF. Filled out from reference TRBV5-4 and TRBJ1-6, the complete variable domain reads ETGVTQSPTHLIKTRGQQVTLRCSSQSGHNTVSWYQQALGQGPQFIFQYYREEENGRGNFPPRFSGLQFPNYSSELNVNALELDDSALYLCASSSSVLSGSPLHFGNGTRLTVT.

The V gene is TRBV15, the J gene TRBJ2-3, with D maybe TRBD2 (6 bases). Germline assignment: CDR1 LNHNV and CDR2 YYDKDF (reference sequence). V lost 6 bases to trimming and J lost 3 bases, with 16 bases between them. The CDR3 contains 15 residues. The CDR3 coding sequence is TGTGCCACCAGGAGCCGCCCGGCGGGGACAGATACGCAGTATTTT. Translated: CATRSRPAGTDTQYF.

This sequence joins TRBV5-6 and TRBJ2-1; 7 bases line up with TRBD2. The J segment lost 5 bases and the V segment lost 6 bases, leaving 8 bases of the junction unmatched. Germline CDR1 and CDR2: SGHDT and YYEEEE. The CDR3 spans 14 residues. CDR3 residues: CASTPGRADNEQFF. CDR3 in DNA: TGTGCCAGCACCCCGGGGAGGGCGGACAATGAGCAGTTCTTC.

The V call is TRBV27, the J call TRBJ1-1; TRBD1 might be the D (6 bases). CDR3 length: 15 residues. Germline-derived CDR1 and CDR2 are MNHEY and SMNVEV (reference sequence). V was trimmed by 6 bases and J by 0 bases, leaving 14 bases between them. CDR3: CASSLNRAVNTEAFF. The CDR3 nucleotides read TGTGCCAGCAGCCTAAACAGGGCAGTGAACACTGAAGCTTTCTTT.

This clone was detected only once. The chain is built from TRBV7-9 and TRBJ2-7; D is uncertain. In germline, CDR1 is SEHNR, CDR2 FQNEAQ (reference sequence). This CDR3 has 13 residues. Trimming cost V 5 bases and J 0 bases, with 8 bases left between them. CDR3 DNA sequence: TGTGCCAGCAGCCGAGGCCTCTCCTACGAGCAGTACTTC. Translation: CASSRGLSYEQYF. Based on the CDR3 plus reference TRBV7-9 and TRBJ2-7, the full variable domain is DTGVSQNPRHKITKRGQNVTFRCDPISEHNRLYWYRQTLGQGPEFLTYFQNEAQLEKSRLLSDRFSAERPKGSFSTLEIQRTEQGDSAMYLCASSRGLSYEQYFGPGTRLTVT.